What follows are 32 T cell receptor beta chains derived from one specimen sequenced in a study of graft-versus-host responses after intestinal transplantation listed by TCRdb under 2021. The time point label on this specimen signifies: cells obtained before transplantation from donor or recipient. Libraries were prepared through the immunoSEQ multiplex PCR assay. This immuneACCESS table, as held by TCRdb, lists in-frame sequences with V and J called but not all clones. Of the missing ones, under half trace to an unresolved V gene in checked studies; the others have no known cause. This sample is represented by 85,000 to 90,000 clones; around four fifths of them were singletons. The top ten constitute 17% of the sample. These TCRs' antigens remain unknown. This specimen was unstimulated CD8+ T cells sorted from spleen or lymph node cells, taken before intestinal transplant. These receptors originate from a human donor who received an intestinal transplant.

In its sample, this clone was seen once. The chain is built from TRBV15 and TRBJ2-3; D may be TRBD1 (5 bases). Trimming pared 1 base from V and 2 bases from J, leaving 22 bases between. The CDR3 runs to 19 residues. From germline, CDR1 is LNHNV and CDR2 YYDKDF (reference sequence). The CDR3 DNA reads TGTGCCACCAGCAGAGCCAACCAATTATTACTCAGGGTCACAGATACGCAGTATTTT. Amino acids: CATSRANQLLLRVTDTQYF.

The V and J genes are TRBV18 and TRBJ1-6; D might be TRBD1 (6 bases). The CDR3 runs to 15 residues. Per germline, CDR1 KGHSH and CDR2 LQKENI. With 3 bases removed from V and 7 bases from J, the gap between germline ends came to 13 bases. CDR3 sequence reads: CASSPGGRGNSPLHF. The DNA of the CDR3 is TGTGCCAGCTCACCGGGGGGCAGGGGCAATTCACCCCTCCACTTT.

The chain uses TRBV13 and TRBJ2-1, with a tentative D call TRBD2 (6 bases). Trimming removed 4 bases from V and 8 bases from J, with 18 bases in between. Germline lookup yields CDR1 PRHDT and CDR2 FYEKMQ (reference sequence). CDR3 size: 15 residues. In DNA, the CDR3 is TGTGCCAGCAGCTCCCGGGGGAGAGGTTTCGATGAGCAGTTCTTC. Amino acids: CASSSRGRGFDEQFF.

In DNA form, the CDR3 reads TGTGCCAGCAGCCCCATGGGCCGAGAGCAGTTCTTC. It yields the protein CASSPMGREQFF. This rearrangement joins TRBV7-3 to TRBJ2-1, with unresolved D. This CDR3 is built from 12 residues. Per germline, CDR1 SGHTA and CDR2 FQGTGA. Between the trimmed V and J ends, which lost 5 bases and 10 bases, there was a span of 12 bases.

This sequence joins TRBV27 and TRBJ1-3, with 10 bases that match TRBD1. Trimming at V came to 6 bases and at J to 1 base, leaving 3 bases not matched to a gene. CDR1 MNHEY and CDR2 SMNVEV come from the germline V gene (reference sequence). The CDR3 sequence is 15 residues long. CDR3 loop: CASSEGQGSGNTIYF. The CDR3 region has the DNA TGTGCCAGCAGCGAGGGACAGGGGTCTGGAAACACCATATATTTT.

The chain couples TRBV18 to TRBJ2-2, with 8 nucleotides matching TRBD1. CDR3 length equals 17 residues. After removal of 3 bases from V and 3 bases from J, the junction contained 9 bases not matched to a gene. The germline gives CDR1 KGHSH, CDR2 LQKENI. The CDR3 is CASSPIGQGQDTGELFF. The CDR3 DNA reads TGTGCCAGCTCACCGATAGGACAGGGTCAGGACACCGGGGAGCTGTTTTTT.

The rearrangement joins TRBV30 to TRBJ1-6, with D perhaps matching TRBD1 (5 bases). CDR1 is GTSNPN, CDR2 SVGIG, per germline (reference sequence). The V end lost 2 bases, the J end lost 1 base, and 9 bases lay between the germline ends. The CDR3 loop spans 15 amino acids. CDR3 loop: CAWSWGPSYNSPLHF. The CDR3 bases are TGTGCCTGGAGTTGGGGACCATCCTATAATTCACCCCTCCACTTT. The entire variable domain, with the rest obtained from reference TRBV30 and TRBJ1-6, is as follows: SQTIHQWPATLVQPVGSPLSLECTVEGTSNPNLYWYRQAAGRGLQLLFYSVGIGQISSEVPQNLSASRPQDRQFILSSKKLLLSDSGFYLCAWSWGPSYNSPLHFGNGTRLTVT.

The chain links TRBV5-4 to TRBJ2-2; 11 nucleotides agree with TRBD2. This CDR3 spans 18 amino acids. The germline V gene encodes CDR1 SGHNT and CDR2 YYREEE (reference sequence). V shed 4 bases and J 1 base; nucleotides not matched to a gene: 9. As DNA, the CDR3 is TGTGCCAGCAGCATTTTAGCGGGAGGGTCCCTGAACACCGGGGAGCTGTTTTTT. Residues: CASSILAGGSLNTGELFF. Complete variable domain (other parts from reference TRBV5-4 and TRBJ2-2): ETGVTQSPTHLIKTRGQQVTLRCSSQSGHNTVSWYQQALGQGPQFIFQYYREEENGRGNFPPRFSGLQFPNYSSELNVNALELDDSALYLCASSILAGGSLNTGELFFGEGSRLTVL.

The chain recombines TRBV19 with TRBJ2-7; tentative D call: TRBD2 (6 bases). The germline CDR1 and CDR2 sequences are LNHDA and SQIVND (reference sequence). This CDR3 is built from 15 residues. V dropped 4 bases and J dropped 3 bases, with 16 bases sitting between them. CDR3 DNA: TGTGCCAGTAGTACGCCGTCAGCGGGCAACTACGAGCAGTACTTC. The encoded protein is CASSTPSAGNYEQYF. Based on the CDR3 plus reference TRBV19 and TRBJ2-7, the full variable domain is DGGITQSPKYLFRKEGQNVTLSCEQNLNHDAMYWYRQDPGQGLRLIYYSQIVNDFQKGDIAEGYSVSREKKESFPLTVTSAQKNPTAFYLCASSTPSAGNYEQYFGPGTRLTVT.

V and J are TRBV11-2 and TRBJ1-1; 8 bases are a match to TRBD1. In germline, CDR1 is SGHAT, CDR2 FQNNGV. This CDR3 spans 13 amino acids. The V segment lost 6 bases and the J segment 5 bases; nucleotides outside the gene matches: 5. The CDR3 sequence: CASSPGGRTEAFF. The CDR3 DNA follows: TGTGCCAGCAGTCCAGGGGGCAGGACTGAAGCTTTCTTT.

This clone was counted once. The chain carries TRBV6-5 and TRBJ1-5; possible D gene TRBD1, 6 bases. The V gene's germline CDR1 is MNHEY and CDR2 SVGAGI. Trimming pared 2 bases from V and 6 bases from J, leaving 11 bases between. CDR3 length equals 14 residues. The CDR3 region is CASSYMGGGQPQHF. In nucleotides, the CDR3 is TGTGCCAGCAGTTACATGGGGGGCGGTCAGCCCCAGCATTTT.

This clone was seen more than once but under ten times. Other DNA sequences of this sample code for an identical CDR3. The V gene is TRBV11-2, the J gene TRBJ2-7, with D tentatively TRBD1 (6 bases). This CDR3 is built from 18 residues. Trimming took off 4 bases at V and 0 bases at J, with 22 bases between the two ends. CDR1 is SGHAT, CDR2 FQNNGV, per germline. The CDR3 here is CASSSVPGQGQSSYEQYF. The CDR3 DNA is TGTGCCAGCAGCTCAGTCCCGGGACAAGGTCAGAGCTCCTACGAGCAGTACTTC.

CDR3 coding DNA: TGTGCCAGCAGCTTAGAGGGGATTGAGCAGTTCTTC. It is translated as CASSLEGIEQFF. This rearrangement joins TRBV11-2 to TRBJ2-1; D not certain. This CDR3 is built from 12 residues. Trimming left V 0 bases short and J 9 bases short, with 6 bases between. The germline gives CDR1 SGHAT, CDR2 FQNNGV. The full variable domain, in which reference TRBV11-2 and TRBJ2-1 provide the parts outside the CDR3, is EAGVAQSPRYKIIEKRQSVAFWCNPISGHATLYWYQQILGQGPKLLIQFQNNGVVDDSQLPKDRFSAERLKGVDSTLKIQPAKLEDSAVYLCASSLEGIEQFFGPGTRLTVL.

The CDR3 reads CASSFQGLNEQFF. CDR3 DNA: TGTGCCAGCTCCTTTCAGGGACTGAATGAGCAGTTCTTC. The V gene is TRBV18, the J gene TRBJ2-1, with D perhaps TRBD2 (6 bases). V gave up 6 bases and J gave up 7 bases, with 13 bases separating them. The CDR3 is 13 amino acids. Germline V CDR1 and CDR2: KGHSH, LQKENI.

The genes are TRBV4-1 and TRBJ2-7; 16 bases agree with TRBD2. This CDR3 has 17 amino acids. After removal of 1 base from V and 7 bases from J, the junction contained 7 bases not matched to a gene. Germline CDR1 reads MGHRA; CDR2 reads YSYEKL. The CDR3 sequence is CASSQGGLAGGPREQYF. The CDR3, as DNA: TGCGCCAGCAGCCAAGGGGGACTAGCGGGAGGGCCGCGGGAGCAGTACTTC.

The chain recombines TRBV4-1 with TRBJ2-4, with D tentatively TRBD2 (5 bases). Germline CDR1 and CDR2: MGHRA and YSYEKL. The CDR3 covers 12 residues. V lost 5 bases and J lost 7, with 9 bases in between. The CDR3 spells CASSSAVNIQYF. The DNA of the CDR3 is TGCGCCAGCAGCTCAGCGGTGAACATTCAGTACTTC.

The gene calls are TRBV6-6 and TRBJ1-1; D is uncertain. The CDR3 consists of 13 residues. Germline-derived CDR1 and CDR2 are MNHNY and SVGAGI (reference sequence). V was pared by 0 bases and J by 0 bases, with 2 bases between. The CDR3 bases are TGTGCCAGCAGTTACTCCCTGAACACTGAAGCTTTCTTT. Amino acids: CASSYSLNTEAFF.

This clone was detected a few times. CDR3 sequence: CASSYSTYAEQYF. The DNA of the CDR3 is TGTGCCAGCAGTTACTCGACTTACGCGGAGCAGTACTTC. This chain joins TRBV6-5 and TRBJ2-7, with unresolved D. With 0 bases removed from V and 7 bases from J, the gap between germline ends came to 10 bases. Germline V CDR1 and CDR2: MNHEY, SVGAGI. The CDR3 has 13 residues.

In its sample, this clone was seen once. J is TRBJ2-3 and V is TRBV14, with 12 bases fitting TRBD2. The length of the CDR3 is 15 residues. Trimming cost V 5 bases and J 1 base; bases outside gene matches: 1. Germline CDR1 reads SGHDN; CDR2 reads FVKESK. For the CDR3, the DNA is TGTGCCAGCAGCAGACTAGCGGGAGGCACAGATACGCAGTATTTT. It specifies CASSRLAGGTDTQYF.

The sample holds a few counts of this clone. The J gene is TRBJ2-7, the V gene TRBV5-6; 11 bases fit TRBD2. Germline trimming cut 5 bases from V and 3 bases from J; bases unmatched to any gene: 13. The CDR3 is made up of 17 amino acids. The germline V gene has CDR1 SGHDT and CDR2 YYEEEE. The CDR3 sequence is CASSPGTSGLLVYEQYF. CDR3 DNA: TGTGCCAGCAGTCCCGGGACTAGCGGCCTTCTAGTCTACGAGCAGTACTTC.

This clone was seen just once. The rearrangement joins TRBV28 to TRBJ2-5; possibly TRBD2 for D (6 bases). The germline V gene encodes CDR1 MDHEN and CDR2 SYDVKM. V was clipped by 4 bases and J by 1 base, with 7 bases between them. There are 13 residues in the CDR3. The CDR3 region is CASSWDSQETQYF. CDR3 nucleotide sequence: TGTGCCAGCAGTTGGGACTCCCAAGAGACCCAGTACTTC.

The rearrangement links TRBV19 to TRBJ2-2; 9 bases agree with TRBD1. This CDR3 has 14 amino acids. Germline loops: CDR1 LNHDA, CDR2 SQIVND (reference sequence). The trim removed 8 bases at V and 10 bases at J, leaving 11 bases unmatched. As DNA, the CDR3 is TGTGCCAGTTCACCGGGACAGGGATTTGAGGAGCTGTTTTTT. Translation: CASSPGQGFEELFF.

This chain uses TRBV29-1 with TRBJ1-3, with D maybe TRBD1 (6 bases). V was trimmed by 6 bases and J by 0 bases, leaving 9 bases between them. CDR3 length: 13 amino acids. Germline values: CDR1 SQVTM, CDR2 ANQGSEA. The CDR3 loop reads CSVGDNSGNTIYF. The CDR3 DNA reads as TGCAGCGTGGGGGACAACTCTGGAAACACCATATATTTT.

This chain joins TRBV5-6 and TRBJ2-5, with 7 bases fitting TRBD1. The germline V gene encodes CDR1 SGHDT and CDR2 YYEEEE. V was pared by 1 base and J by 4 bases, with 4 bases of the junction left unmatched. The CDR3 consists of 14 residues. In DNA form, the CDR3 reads TGTGCCAGCAGCTTGACAGGGGTCGGAGAGACCCAGTACTTC. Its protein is CASSLTGVGETQYF.

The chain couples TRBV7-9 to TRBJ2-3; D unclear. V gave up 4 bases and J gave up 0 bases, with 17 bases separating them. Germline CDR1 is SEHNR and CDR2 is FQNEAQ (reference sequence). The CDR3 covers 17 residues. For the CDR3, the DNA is TGTGCCAGCAGCTCTACCCTTCAACTGGCTAGCACAGATACGCAGTATTTT. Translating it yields CASSSTLQLASTDTQYF.

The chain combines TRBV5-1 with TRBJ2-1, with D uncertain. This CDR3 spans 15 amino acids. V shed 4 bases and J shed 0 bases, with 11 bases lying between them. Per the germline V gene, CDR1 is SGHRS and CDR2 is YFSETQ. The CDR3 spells CASSLDGSSYNEQFF. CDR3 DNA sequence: TGCGCCAGCAGCCTAGACGGCAGCTCCTACAATGAGCAGTTCTTC.

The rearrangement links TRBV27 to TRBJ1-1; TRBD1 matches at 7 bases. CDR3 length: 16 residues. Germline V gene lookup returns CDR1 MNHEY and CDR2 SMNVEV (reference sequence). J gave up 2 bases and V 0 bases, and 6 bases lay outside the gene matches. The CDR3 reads CASSLSPGTANTEAFF. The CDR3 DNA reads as TGTGCCAGCAGTTTATCCCCCGGGACAGCCAACACTGAAGCTTTCTTT.

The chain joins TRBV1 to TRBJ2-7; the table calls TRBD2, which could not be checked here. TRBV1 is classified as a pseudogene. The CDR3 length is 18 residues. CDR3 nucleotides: TGCACCAGCAGCCAAGATCGACCGCTAGCGGGAGGGAGGAGCGAGCAGTACTTC. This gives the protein CTSSQDRPLAGGRSEQYF.

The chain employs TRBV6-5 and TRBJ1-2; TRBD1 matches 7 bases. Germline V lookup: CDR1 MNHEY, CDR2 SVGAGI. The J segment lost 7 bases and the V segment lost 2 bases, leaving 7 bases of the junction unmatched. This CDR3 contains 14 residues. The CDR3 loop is CASSYGTPGGGYTF. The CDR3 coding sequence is TGTGCCAGCAGTTACGGGACCCCAGGGGGTGGCTACACCTTC.

CDR3 amino acids: CAWSGGSGPNEQFF. Written as DNA, the CDR3 is TGTGCCTGGAGTGGGGGTAGCGGACCCAATGAGCAGTTCTTC. The gene calls are TRBV30 and TRBJ2-1, with D possibly matching TRBD2 (6 bases). Germline loops: CDR1 GTSNPN, CDR2 SVGIG (reference sequence). Trimming cost V 1 base and J 6 bases, with 13 bases left between them. The CDR3 has 14 amino acids.

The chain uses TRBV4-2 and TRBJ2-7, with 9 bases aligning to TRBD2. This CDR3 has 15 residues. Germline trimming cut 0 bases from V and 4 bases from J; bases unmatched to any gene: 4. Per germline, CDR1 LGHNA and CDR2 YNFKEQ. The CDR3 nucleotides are TGTGCCAGCAGCCAAGAACGAACTAGCGGGTACGAGCAGTACTTC. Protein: CASSQERTSGYEQYF.

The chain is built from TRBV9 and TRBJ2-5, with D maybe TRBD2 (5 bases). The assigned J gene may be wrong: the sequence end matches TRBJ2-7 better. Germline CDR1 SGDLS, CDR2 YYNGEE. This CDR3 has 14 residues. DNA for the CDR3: TGTGCCAGCAGCGTAGAAGGGAGCTCCTACGAGCAGTACTTC. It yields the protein CASSVEGSSYEQYF.